A single sample gave rise to the 22 T cell receptor beta chains below, sequenced in a study. A single record per CDR3 protein comes from TCRdb applying MiXCR to the 5' RACE reads. The table records 9,400 or so distinct CDR3 sequences, approximately 16% of them present only once. Sequenced sample: memory CD4+ T cells sorted from blood. Subset described: memory CD4+ T cells, CD4+CD45RO+CD25-. The receptor set was obtained from a female donor with breast cancer.

This clonotype was recorded a few times. This may come from a read error, since a much larger clone is one base off. The chain has TRBV20-1 and TRBJ2-7, with a tentative D call TRBD2 (5 bases). The germline V and J ends were trimmed by 7 bases and 2 bases, with 21 bases remaining between them. Germline V gene lookup returns CDR1 DFQATT and CDR2 SNEGSKA (reference sequence). The CDR3 spans 15 residues. CDR3 region: CSDEGRLRGTYEQYF. CDR3 nucleotides: TGCAGTGACGAAGGACGGTTGAGAGGGACCTACGAGCAGTACTTC.

Within the sample, this clonotype is medium-sized. V is TRBV5-1 and J is TRBJ1-1, with no clear D. This CDR3 is 16 amino acids long. The V and J ends lost 1 base and 6 bases respectively, with 19 bases between them. The V gene's germline CDR1 is SGHRS and CDR2 YFSETQ. This chain's CDR3 is CASSLIDERAIAEAFF. The CDR3 nucleotides read TGCGCCAGCAGCTTGATTGATGAAAGGGCAATCGCTGAAGCTTTCTTT.

In regard to this clonotype: Being one base from a much bigger clone, this may be a read error. CDR3 sequence (DNA): TGTGCCTGCAGCCCCCAGGTATCGCAGGCCTACGAGCAGTACTTC. Translation gives CACSPQVSQAYEQYF. This chain connects TRBV7-8 to TRBJ2-7; D is undetermined. From germline, CDR1 is SGHVS and CDR2 FQNEAQ. This CDR3 has 15 amino acids.

By sample fraction, this clonotype is medium-sized. The genes are TRBV27 and TRBJ2-7, with 9 bases aligning to TRBD2. CDR3 size: 15 residues. J gave up 5 bases and V 5 bases, and 10 bases lay outside the gene matches. Germline loops: CDR1 MNHEY, CDR2 SMNVEV (reference sequence). The CDR3 loop is CASSQPGLAVNEQYF. The CDR3 bases are TGTGCCAGCAGTCAACCGGGACTAGCCGTCAACGAGCAGTACTTC.

Note on this clonotype: A much bigger clone sits one base away, suggesting this may be a read error. The conserved closing phenylalanine or tryptophan is absent in this CDR3, likely reflecting a read error. This CDR3 is CAAGATVGTDTQYL. The CDR3 nucleotides read TGCGCCGCAGGAGCGACTGTCGGCACAGATACGCAGTATCTT. The rearrangement uses TRBV4-3 and TRBJ2-3; D gene ambiguous. The V end lost 11 bases, the J end lost 1 base, and 16 bases lay between the germline ends. This CDR3 has 14 residues. Germline V lookup: CDR1 LGHNA, CDR2 YSLEER.

In the case of this clonotype: The CDR3 does not end in the conserved phenylalanine or tryptophan, so this is likely a read error. The chain is built from TRBV25-1 and TRBJ2-7; D gene uncertain. This CDR3 comprises 13 residues. Germline V CDR1 and CDR2: MGHDK, SYGVNS. Between the trimmed V and J ends, which lost 3 bases and 4 bases, there was a span of 10 bases. CDR3 sequence (DNA): TGTGCCAGCAGTGATTCCGACCAATACGAGCAGTACTCC. This codes for CASSDSDQYEQYS.

About this clonotype itself: A much larger clone lies a single base off, so this may be a read error. Because it lacks the conserved phenylalanine or tryptophan at the end, this CDR3 is likely a read error. The chain combines TRBV3-1 with TRBJ2-5, with D tentatively TRBD1 or TRBD2 (5 bases each). Germline CDR1 reads LGHDT; CDR2 reads YNNKEL (reference sequence). The V and J ends lost 0 bases and 5 bases respectively, with 16 bases between them. The CDR3 length is 16 residues. CDR3 in DNA: TGTGCCAGCAGCCAAGATCGAGGGCAGGGTACCGAGACCCAGTACGTC. This encodes CASSQDRGQGTETQYV.

This clonotype showed up many times. This rearrangement joins TRBV30 to TRBJ2-1; 9 bases are a match to TRBD2. This CDR3 has 16 residues. V lost 2 bases and J lost 7; bases outside the gene matches: 12. CDR1 is GTSNPN, CDR2 SVGIG, per germline (reference sequence). The CDR3 sequence: CAWSRLAGIGSNEQFF. The CDR3 coding sequence is TGTGCCTGGAGTCGCCTAGCGGGAATAGGGTCGAATGAGCAGTTCTTC.

This clonotype is deemed medium-sized. The chain has TRBV7-2 and TRBJ2-1; D is undetermined. The CDR3 contains 11 residues. CDR1 and CDR2 (germline): SGHTA, FQGNSA. Trimming took off 4 bases at V and 7 bases at J, with 5 bases between the two ends. The CDR3 reads CASSSDNEQFF. DNA of the CDR3: TGTGCCAGCAGCTCTGATAATGAGCAGTTCTTC.

Judged by abundance, this clonotype is medium-sized. This sequence joins TRBV12-3 or TRBV12-4 and TRBJ2-2; the match to TRBD2 covers 8 bases. The junction had 10 bases not matched to a gene; V was cut back by 4 bases and J by 6 bases. The CDR3 totals 16 residues. The CDR3 DNA is TGTGCCAGCAGTTATATAGCGGGGCCTGGCTCCGGGGAGCTGTTTTTT. The encoded protein is CASSYIAGPGSGELFF.

This clonotype was observed at least ten times. This could be a read error, since a much larger clone is one nucleotide away. The V and J genes are TRBV10-2 and TRBJ1-6, with D hard to call. V lost 1 base, J lost 6 bases, and 7 bases lay in between. Germline CDR1 WSHSY, CDR2 SAAADI. The CDR3 runs to 14 residues. DNA for the CDR3: TGCGCCAGCAGTGAGTGGCGGACTAATTCACCCCTCCACTTT. It is translated as CASSEWRTNSPLHF.

This clonotype has ten or more counts. V gene TRBV19 combines with J gene TRBJ1-5; TRBD1 matches at 7 bases. The germline V gene has CDR1 LNHDA and CDR2 SQIVND (reference sequence). This CDR3 has 16 amino acids. J was trimmed by 0 bases and V by 6 bases; bases with no gene match: 8. The CDR3, as DNA: TGTGCCAGTAGGCACCGGGACAGCTATAGCAATCAGCCCCAGCATTTT. This codes for CASRHRDSYSNQPQHF.

This clonotype turned up a few times. Possible read error: a much larger clone is one base away. J is TRBJ1-1 and V is TRBV5-1; tentatively, D is TRBD1 (5 bases). Germline V lookup: CDR1 SGHRS, CDR2 YFSETQ. The CDR3 is 12 residues long. The CDR3 is CASSWQGTEACF. CDR3 DNA sequence: TGCGCCAGCAGCTGGCAGGGCACTGAAGCTTGCTTT.

By share, this clonotype counts as medium-sized. This sequence joins TRBV11-2 and TRBJ2-7, with 7 nucleotides matching TRBD1. After removal of 2 bases from V and 5 bases from J, the junction contained 9 bases not matched to a gene. The CDR3 is made up of 15 amino acids. Germline assignment: CDR1 SGHAT and CDR2 FQNNGV. The DNA of the CDR3 is TGTGCCAGCAGCTTACGGCAGGGGGTGGGTAACGAGCAGTACTTC. It yields the protein CASSLRQGVGNEQYF.

By proportion, this clonotype is medium-sized. V is TRBV7-2 and J is TRBJ2-2; no clear D. This CDR3 has 14 amino acids. Germline V gives CDR1 SGHTA, CDR2 FQGNSA. Trimming took 4 bases from V and 1 from J, leaving 7 bases between them. CDR3 protein: CASSSYLNTGELFF. CDR3 coding DNA: TGTGCCAGCAGCTCATACTTGAACACCGGGGAGCTGTTTTTT.

This clonotype is categorized as medium-sized (0.01 to 0.1%). The CDR3 spells CASSPGASGNSEETQYF. DNA for the CDR3: TGCGCCAGCAGCCCTGGGGCTAGCGGGAATTCGGAAGAGACCCAGTACTTC. The chain couples TRBV5-1 to TRBJ2-5, with 9 bases matching TRBD2. The germline CDR1 and CDR2 sequences are SGHRS and YFSETQ. The CDR3 consists of 17 residues. V was pared by 4 bases and J by 3 bases, with 13 bases of the junction left unmatched.

A note on this clonotype: The germline gene is not matched at one end of the junction; a read error may be the cause. V gene TRBV7-2 combines with J gene TRBJ2-2, with TRBD2 as a possible D gene (5 bases). This CDR3 is 14 amino acids long. Germline V gene sequence: CDR1 SGHTA, CDR2 FQGNSA. CDR3 protein: CASGSYLNTGELLF. Written as DNA, the CDR3 is TGTGCCAGCGGCTCATACTTGAACACCGGGGAGCTGTTGTTT.

On this clonotype itself: A much larger clone is a single base away; this may be a read error. CDR3 bases: TGTGCCAGCAGTTACGGGGGGACTGGAGCTTTCTTT. It codes for CASSYGGTGAFF. V is TRBV6-2 or TRBV6-3 and J is TRBJ1-1; weak D call: TRBD1 (5 bases). Germline V lookup: CDR1 MNHEY, CDR2 SVGEGT. The CDR3 has 12 residues.

Within the sample, this clonotype is medium-sized. The chain recombines TRBV7-2 with TRBJ2-7, with 12 positions matching TRBD2. Per germline, CDR1 SGHTA and CDR2 FQGNSA. The junction had 6 bases not matched to a gene; V was cut back by 5 bases and J by 4 bases. This CDR3 is built from 15 residues. DNA for the CDR3: TGTGCCAGCAGCGAAGCAGGGACTAGCGGGTACGAGCAGTACTTC. Protein sequence: CASSEAGTSGYEQYF.

This clonotype was seen at least ten times. The V call is TRBV21-1, the J call TRBJ1-5; TRBD1, the table's D call, was not compared with the DNA. TRBV21-1 is termed a pseudogene. The CDR3 is made up of 15 amino acids. The CDR3 spells CASSKGQGQGGPQHF. As DNA, the CDR3 is TGTGCCAGCAGCAAAGGACAGGGGCAGGGGGGGCCCCAGCATTTT.

This clonotype is a singleton in its sample. Sequence at one end of the junction differs from germline and may be a read error. CDR3 sequence (DNA): TGTGCCAGCAGTTTGGGGCAACTTACCAAAAACATTCGGTACTTC. Translation: CASSLGQLTKNIRYF. This chain links TRBV12-3 or TRBV12-4 with TRBJ2-4; possible D gene TRBD1, 5 bases. The CDR3 consists of 15 residues.

This clonotype was detected only a few times. The chain employs TRBV20-1 and TRBJ1-4; possible D gene TRBD1, 5 bases. CDR1 DFQATT and CDR2 SNEGSKA come from the germline V gene (reference sequence). This CDR3 is 13 amino acids long. V lost 7 bases and J 2 bases, leaving 11 bases between the germline ends. The CDR3, as DNA: TGCAGTGGAACAGGCACCACTAATGAAAAACTGTTTTTT. This encodes CSGTGTTNEKLFF.